Below are 24 T cell receptor beta chains sequenced from a single sample in a study of blood T cell repertoires in COVID-19. The method was immunoSEQ multiplex PCR; TCRdb's version includes in-frame clones alone and lacks a portion of them. This sample has some 220,000 clones, with 70% to 90% found just once. Sequencing was done on a sample of peripheral blood. These receptors were taken from a human donor in a cohort sampled during active COVID-19.

The V call is TRBV10-2, the J call TRBJ2-3, with 9 bases identical to TRBD2. Germline V lookup: CDR1 WSHSY, CDR2 SAAADI. This CDR3 spans 14 amino acids. Unmatched junction bases numbered 3, after V lost 4 bases and J lost 4 bases. CDR3 sequence reads: CASSGAGGPDTQYF. The CDR3 nucleotides read TGCGCCAGCAGTGGAGCGGGAGGCCCAGATACGCAGTATTTT.

The chain joins TRBV4-1 to TRBJ2-5, with 9 bases aligning to TRBD2. CDR1 is MGHRA, CDR2 YSYEKL, per germline. The CDR3 spans 17 residues. V dropped 0 bases and J dropped 4; count of bases not matched to a gene: 9. The CDR3 nucleotides read TGCGCCAGCAGCCAAGAGGGGGCTAGCGGGGCGGGAGAGACCCAGTACTTC. Protein sequence: CASSQEGASGAGETQYF.

The chain has TRBV28 and TRBJ1-2, with 11 positions matching TRBD1. Germline V gene lookup returns CDR1 MDHEN and CDR2 SYDVKM. This CDR3 has 11 residues. V dropped 8 bases and J dropped 7; count of bases not matched to a gene: 0. CDR3 nucleotides: TGTGCCAGCGGGACAGGGGGTGGCTACACCTTC. It yields the protein CASGTGGGYTF.

V and J are TRBV5-1 and TRBJ2-7; a weak D match, TRBD1 (6 bases). V was pared by 3 bases and J by 4 bases, with 11 bases between. CDR1 SGHRS and CDR2 YFSETQ come from the germline V gene. There are 13 residues in the CDR3. The CDR3 DNA reads TGCGCCAGCAGCTCCCGGGACATTTACGAGCAGTACTTC. Residues: CASSSRDIYEQYF.

This clone was found many times. The V and J genes are TRBV4-1 and TRBJ1-1; 7 bases fit TRBD1. CDR3 length: 15 residues. Trimming cost V 2 bases and J 7 bases; bases outside gene matches: 10. Germline CDR1 and CDR2: MGHRA and YSYEKL. The CDR3 DNA reads TGCGCCAGCAGCCAACCCGACAGGGAGAGAGGTGAAGCTTTCTTT. This encodes CASSQPDRERGEAFF.

Turning to this clone: Distinct nucleotide sequences in the sample also encode this CDR3. The V and J genes are TRBV5-4 and TRBJ2-2; the match to TRBD2 covers 9 bases. This CDR3 is 16 amino acids long. Germline V gene data show CDR1 as SGHNT and CDR2 as YYREEE (reference sequence). The ends lost 0 bases at V and 1 base at J; junction bases unmatched: 1. CDR3 sequence: CASSLGLAENTGELFF. DNA for the CDR3: TGTGCCAGCAGCTTGGGACTAGCGGAGAACACCGGGGAGCTGTTTTTT. Supplemented by reference TRBV5-4 and TRBJ2-2, the full variable domain reads ETGVTQSPTHLIKTRGQQVTLRCSSQSGHNTVSWYQQALGQGPQFIFQYYREEENGRGNFPPRFSGLQFPNYSSELNVNALELDDSALYLCASSLGLAENTGELFFGEGSRLTVL.

This clone was seen only once. The genes are TRBV18 and TRBJ1-4; the match to TRBD1 covers 11 bases. V was clipped by 11 bases and J by 5 bases; unmatched bases: 4. The V gene's germline CDR1 is KGHSH and CDR2 LQKENI. The CDR3 is made up of 13 amino acids. The CDR3 nucleotides are TGTGCCGCCCGGACAGGGGGCAATGAAAAACTGTTTTTT. Encoded protein: CAARTGGNEKLFF.

V and J are TRBV11-2 and TRBJ2-7, with D possibly matching TRBD1 (5 bases). CDR3 size: 14 residues. Germline V gene lookup returns CDR1 SGHAT and CDR2 FQNNGV. V lost 0 bases, J lost 3 bases, and 9 bases lay in between. CDR3: CASSLERQIYEQYF. For the CDR3, the DNA is TGTGCCAGCAGCTTAGAGCGACAGATCTACGAGCAGTACTTC.

This clone has a single count. V usage is TRBV5-1 and J usage is TRBJ2-2, with 9 bases aligning to TRBD2. CDR1 is SGHRS and CDR2 is YFSETQ in the germline V gene. V trimming: 0 bases; J trimming: 3 bases; junction bases outside the gene matches: 6. This CDR3 spans 17 amino acids. CDR3 sequence: CASSLAGGRADTGELFF. The CDR3 DNA reads as TGCGCCAGCAGCTTGGCCGGCGGGAGGGCTGACACCGGGGAGCTGTTTTTT.

The V gene is TRBV4-3, the J gene TRBJ1-2, with unresolved D. CDR3 length: 13 amino acids. Trimming took 1 base from V and 2 from J, leaving 5 bases between them. Per germline, CDR1 LGHNA and CDR2 YSLEER. Here the CDR3 DNA reads TGCGCCAGCAGCCAAGGGGCAAACTATGGCTACACCTTC. Protein sequence: CASSQGANYGYTF.

The gene calls are TRBV5-1 and TRBJ1-5; 10 nucleotides agree with TRBD1. The CDR3 length is 15 residues. Trimming removed 4 bases from V and 4 bases from J; junction bases left unmatched: 5. Germline V gene sequence: CDR1 SGHRS, CDR2 YFSETQ. CDR3 sequence (DNA): TGCGCCAGCAGCCTGGACAGGGGGGTAAATCAGCCCCAGCATTTT. It codes for CASSLDRGVNQPQHF.

This clone was counted ten times or more. V and J are TRBV4-2 and TRBJ1-5; tentatively, D is TRBD1 (6 bases). The length of the CDR3 is 14 residues. The germline V and J ends were trimmed by 6 bases and 2 bases, with 11 bases remaining between them. Per the germline V gene, CDR1 is LGHNA and CDR2 is YNFKEQ. Written as DNA, the CDR3 is TGTGCCAGCAGTAGGGAGGGGGGCAATCAGCCCCAGCATTTT. This encodes CASSREGGNQPQHF.

This rearrangement joins TRBV7-9 to TRBJ1-2; TRBD1 matches 8 bases. Germline CDR1 reads SEHNR; CDR2 reads FQNEAQ (reference sequence). Trimming at V came to 5 bases and at J to 6 bases, leaving 11 bases not matched to a gene. There are 15 residues in the CDR3. CDR3 DNA: TGTGCCAGCAGCCTAAGCCTGGACAGGGACCATGGCTACACCTTC. Translation gives CASSLSLDRDHGYTF. The whole variable domain, remainder taken from reference TRBV7-9 and TRBJ1-2, is DTGVSQNPRHKITKRGQNVTFRCDPISEHNRLYWYRQTLGQGPEFLTYFQNEAQLEKSRLLSDRFSAERPKGSFSTLEIQRTEQGDSAMYLCASSLSLDRDHGYTFGSGTRLTVV.

The chain joins TRBV28 to TRBJ2-3; maybe TRBD1 (5 bases). The ends were cut back, 6 bases at V and 4 bases at J, with 23 bases in the middle. The CDR3 totals 17 residues. Germline assignment: CDR1 MDHEN and CDR2 SYDVKM. In DNA form, the CDR3 reads TGTGCCAGCAGACCCTACCGGACACCTTTGACCTCAGATACGCAGTATTTT. Translating gives CASRPYRTPLTSDTQYF.

This clone was picked up one time. The chain joins TRBV7-9 to TRBJ1-4, with 8 positions matching TRBD1. Trimming removed 7 bases from V and 3 bases from J; junction bases left unmatched: 7. CDR1 and CDR2 from the germline V gene are SEHNR and FQNEAQ (reference sequence). The CDR3 has 15 residues. The CDR3 region has the DNA TGTGCCAGCACCCTCGGACAGGGTCCTAATGAAAAACTGTTTTTT. It yields the protein CASTLGQGPNEKLFF.

This chain links TRBV7-9 with TRBJ1-1, with 8 bases that match TRBD1. V shed 6 bases and J 5 bases; nucleotides not matched to a gene: 14. This CDR3 contains 16 residues. Germline loops: CDR1 SEHNR, CDR2 FQNEAQ (reference sequence). The chain's CDR3 is CASRRDRGRRGTEAFF. CDR3 in DNA: TGTGCCAGCAGGCGTGACAGGGGACGCCGGGGGACTGAAGCTTTCTTT.

The chain recombines TRBV30 with TRBJ1-1; 9 positions agree with TRBD1. Losses at the gene ends were 5 bases for V and 6 bases for J; bases not matched to a gene: 13. This CDR3 contains 15 residues. From germline, CDR1 is GTSNPN and CDR2 SVGIG (reference sequence). The DNA for the CDR3 is TGTGCCTGGGGTCCCCCGGGACAGGGATTTTCTGAAGCTTTCTTT. Translation gives CAWGPPGQGFSEAFF. Full variable domain (missing parts from reference TRBV30 and TRBJ1-1): SQTIHQWPATLVQPVGSPLSLECTVEGTSNPNLYWYRQAAGRGLQLLFYSVGIGQISSEVPQNLSASRPQDRQFILSSKKLLLSDSGFYLCAWGPPGQGFSEAFFGQGTRLTVV.

This rearrangement joins TRBV19 to TRBJ2-1, with D unclear. This CDR3 comprises 16 residues. CDR1 LNHDA and CDR2 SQIVND come from the germline V gene (reference sequence). Trimming cost V 4 bases and J 0 bases, with 13 bases left between them. CDR3 region: CASSKRLQSSYNEQFF. The CDR3 nucleotides are TGTGCCAGTAGTAAGAGACTCCAGAGCTCCTACAATGAGCAGTTCTTC.

The rearrangement joins TRBV7-2 to TRBJ2-2; 11 nucleotides line up with TRBD2. V gave up 2 bases and J gave up 1 base; unmatched junction bases: 0. This CDR3 is 16 amino acids long. The germline gives CDR1 SGHTA, CDR2 FQGNSA. This CDR3 is CASSLLAGGNTGELFF. The CDR3 DNA reads TGTGCCAGCAGCTTACTAGCGGGAGGGAACACCGGGGAGCTGTTTTTT.

The chain carries TRBV6-5 and TRBJ2-2; maybe TRBD1 (7 bases). V lost 9 bases and J 4 bases, leaving 15 bases between the germline ends. The germline gives CDR1 MNHEY, CDR2 SVGAGI. The CDR3 runs to 14 residues. CDR3 loop: CASYRQGGTGELFF. CDR3 DNA sequence: TGTGCCAGTTATAGACAGGGAGGCACCGGGGAGCTGTTTTTT.

This chain links TRBV6-6 with TRBJ1-5; TRBD1 agrees at 7 bases. The CDR3 has 14 residues. The V gene end was trimmed by 6 bases and the J gene end by 3 bases; junction bases not matched to a gene: 5. Germline values: CDR1 MNHNY, CDR2 SVGAGI (reference sequence). CDR3: CASRSGTANQPQHF. Written as DNA, the CDR3 is TGTGCCAGCAGATCCGGGACAGCCAATCAGCCCCAGCATTTT.

The CDR3: CASSPRTANYGYTF. CDR3 nucleotides: TGTGCCAGCAGCCCACGGACAGCCAACTATGGCTACACCTTC. This chain uses TRBV28 with TRBJ1-2; TRBD1 is a possible D gene (6 bases). The CDR3 extends over 14 amino acids. Germline V gives CDR1 MDHEN, CDR2 SYDVKM. The ends were cut back, 6 bases at V and 2 bases at J, with 13 bases in the middle.

The CDR3 sequence: CASRRGSAGELFF. The CDR3 DNA reads TGTGCCAGCAGGAGAGGGTCCGCCGGGGAGCTGTTTTTT. The V call is TRBV25-1, the J call TRBJ2-2, with D maybe TRBD2 (5 bases). The germline V and J ends were trimmed by 6 bases and 6 bases, with 11 bases remaining between them. Germline lookup yields CDR1 MGHDK and CDR2 SYGVNS. This CDR3 has 13 residues.

The chain carries TRBV5-1 and TRBJ2-2, with D possibly TRBD2 on 5 matching bases. The CDR3 runs to 16 residues. Germline values: CDR1 SGHRS, CDR2 YFSETQ. Trimming left V 1 base short and J 6 bases short, with 16 bases between. The CDR3 loop reads CASSLLPTRLPGELFF. DNA for the CDR3: TGCGCCAGCAGCTTGCTGCCAACTAGGCTCCCCGGGGAGCTGTTTTTT.